What follows describes a single TCR beta chain. The protocol was immunoSEQ multiplex PCR, while the TCRdb copy is restricted to in-frame clones and leaves out a portion. The sample lists under 150,000 clones; 90% were seen once. The CDR3 contains 15 residues. With 8 bases removed from V and 0 bases from J, the gap between germline ends came to 17 bases. The V gene's germline CDR1 is SGHRS and CDR2 YFSETQ. This entry is derived from a study of OX40 agonist ivuxolimab in advanced cancers. On the study more broadly: Three patients got partial responses; one had hepatocellular carcinoma and two had cutaneous melanoma.

This chain joins TRBV5-1 and TRBJ1-1; D ambiguous. The sample in question was CD4+ or CD8+ T cells sorted from blood, obtained in a trial of the OX40 agonist ivuxolimab. This receptor was taken from an adult with an advanced solid tumor such as melanoma, head and neck, liver or kidney cancer. CDR3 sequence (DNA): TGCGCCAGTATACCAAATACGGGCGTGAACACTGAAGCTTTCTTT. Its translation is CASIPNTGVNTEAFF.